This T cell receptor (beta chain) came from a study of T-cell reconstitution after alpha-beta-depleted transplantation in children (dated by TCRdb to the mid-2010s). Broadly, across the study: Using TCR repertoire profiling, the study followed T-cell immune reconstitution in a quantitative way in children after TCRalphabeta/CD19-depleted allogeneic hematopoietic cell transplantation.

General findings and caveats noted by the study authors: Apparently early alphabetaT-cell count recovery about two months after transplant reportedly relied on only several hundred rapidly expanded clones derived from non-depleted graft cells. In some patients, high TCRbeta diversity at day 60 was attributed to recipient T cells and intrathymic progenitors that had survived conditioning. Over the following months the frequencies of hyperexpanded clones went down, and after one year T-cell counts and TCRbeta diversity were mostly credited to newly produced T cells.

The library was generated by PCR. TCRdb records Illumina HiSeq 2500 as the sequencer. Molecular barcoding was employed in the preparation of TCR libraries, with unique molecular identifiers being used to normalize TCRbeta repertoire quantification. TCRdb itself trimmed the public reads at Q25 with fastp, ran MiXCR and retained productive beta chains. Every distinct CDR3 protein forms one entry, paired with its most common genes and DNA. The sample table records about 460,000 distinct CDR3 sequences; over 9.5% of these occur just once. Around 2% of the sample belongs to the ten largest clones. As for this clonotype: This receptor's antigen is unknown. No much larger clone is present one base from it, and per-base qualities are unavailable.

Per the publication, the treatment or condition label means: allogeneic hematopoietic cell transplantation with graft depleted of TCRalphabeta T cells and CD19 B cells. TCRalphabeta/CD19-depleted allogeneic hematopoietic cell grafts were given to the transplant recipients, all of whom were children. V has 6 bases trimmed and J has 4 bases trimmed; junction bases matching no gene number 7. Taken from cysteine to phenylalanine, the CDR3 has 15 residues. CDR3 DNA is the only sequence kept; it has 45 bases, read in frame from the first base. Recombination linked TRBV12-3 or TRBV12-4 to TRBJ2-3; 10 nucleotides in the junction match TRBD1. The origin of this receptor is a child under 10 years old with inherited bone marrow failure, due to receive a stem cell transplant. Sample: PBMCs, taken before TCRalphabeta/CD19-depleted stem cell transplant. The DNA sequence follows: TGTGCCAGCAGCCCCGGGACAGGGGTTCCAGATACGCAGTATTTT. This codes for CASSPGTGVPDTQYF.